One and the same sample provided the 8 T cell receptor beta chains below, sequenced in a study of shared clonotypes between healthy human individuals. Using immunoSEQ multiplex PCR, the repertoire was profiled, and TCRdb retains in-frame clones only, with some absent. The sample includes 730,000 or so clones, more than 70% of them seen just once. The specimen was memory CD4+ T cells sorted from blood. Subset in this sample: CD45RA-negative fraction. All receptors derive from a woman in her thirties in good health.

The chain couples TRBV27 to TRBJ2-2; D gene ambiguous. V lost 6 bases and J lost 0, with 8 bases in between. The CDR3 totals 14 residues. Germline V lookup: CDR1 MNHEY, CDR2 SMNVEV (reference sequence). CDR3 sequence (DNA): TGTGCCAGCAGACGGATCACGAACACCGGGGAGCTGTTTTTT. Translation gives CASRRITNTGELFF.

Only a few counts were recorded for this clone. V gene TRBV29-1 combines with J gene TRBJ1-1; unclear D gene. CDR1 and CDR2 from the germline V gene are SQVTM and ANQGSEA. The CDR3 runs to 13 residues. Trimming pared 0 bases from V and 0 bases from J, leaving 5 bases between. The CDR3 coding sequence is TGCAGCGTTGAAGATCAGCTGAACACTGAAGCTTTCTTT. The encoded protein is CSVEDQLNTEAFF.

This clone was detected a few times. This rearrangement joins TRBV7-9 to TRBJ2-1; no definite D call. This CDR3 is built from 12 residues. V dropped 3 bases and J dropped 9 bases, with 9 bases sitting between them. Germline V gives CDR1 SEHNR, CDR2 FQNEAQ (reference sequence). CDR3 region: CASSLSISEQFF. CDR3 bases: TGTGCCAGCAGCTTGTCGATAAGTGAGCAGTTCTTC.

The gene calls are TRBV28 and TRBJ1-6; D possibly corresponds to TRBD1 (5 bases). This CDR3 comprises 16 residues. CDR1 and CDR2 (germline): MDHEN, SYDVKM. V was cut by 3 bases and J by 0 bases, with 9 bases left in between. In nucleotides, the CDR3 is TGTGCCAGCAGTTTCCCAGGGTACTCCTATAATTCACCCCTCCACTTT. Translated, it gives CASSFPGYSYNSPLHF. Based on the CDR3 plus reference TRBV28 and TRBJ1-6, the full variable domain is DVKVTQSSRYLVKRTGEKVFLECVQDMDHENMFWYRQDPGLGLRLIYFSYDVKMKEKGDIPEGYSVSREKKERFSLILESASTNQTSMYLCASSFPGYSYNSPLHFGNGTRLTVT.

The rearrangement joins TRBV18 to TRBJ1-5, with a tentative D call TRBD1 (6 bases). The CDR3 spans 14 residues. Between the trimmed V and J ends, which lost 6 bases and 3 bases, there was a span of 12 bases. Germline V gene sequence: CDR1 KGHSH, CDR2 LQKENI. In DNA, the CDR3 is TGTGCCAGCTCGTGGGGGGGCCCCAATCAGCCCCAGCATTTT. As protein: CASSWGGPNQPQHF. The full variable domain, rest sourced from reference TRBV18 and TRBJ1-5, is NAGVMQNPRHLVRRRGQEARLRCSPMKGHSHVYWYRQLPEEGLKFMVYLQKENIIDESGMPKERFSAEFPKEGPSILRIQQVVRGDSAAYFCASSWGGPNQPQHFGDGTRLSIL.

There are a few counts of this clone. The V and J genes are TRBV15 and TRBJ2-4; 10 bases fit TRBD2. This CDR3 contains 13 residues. Germline V gene lookup returns CDR1 LNHNV and CDR2 YYDKDF (reference sequence). After removal of 3 bases from V and 7 bases from J, the junction contained 0 bases not matched to a gene. The CDR3 region is CATSRTSGNIQYF. The CDR3 DNA reads TGTGCCACCAGCAGGACTAGCGGGAACATTCAGTACTTC.

This rearrangement joins TRBV28 to TRBJ2-7, with TRBD1 identical over 8 bases. The CDR3 is 15 residues long. Germline CDR1 MDHEN, CDR2 SYDVKM. V dropped 7 bases and J dropped 5; count of bases not matched to a gene: 13. The CDR3 region is CASNPGTGAPHEQYF. DNA for the CDR3: TGTGCCAGCAACCCCGGGACAGGAGCACCCCACGAGCAGTACTTC. The entire variable domain, with the rest obtained from reference TRBV28 and TRBJ2-7, is as follows: DVKVTQSSRYLVKRTGEKVFLECVQDMDHENMFWYRQDPGLGLRLIYFSYDVKMKEKGDIPEGYSVSREKKERFSLILESASTNQTSMYLCASNPGTGAPHEQYFGPGTRLTVT.

The chain's CDR3 is CASKLAGTNYNEQFF. CDR3 coding DNA: TGTGCCAGCAAATTAGCGGGGACCAACTACAATGAGCAGTTCTTC. This sequence joins TRBV28 and TRBJ2-1; 8 bases align to TRBD2. The CDR3 has 15 amino acids. The V and J ends lost 7 bases and 3 bases, in that order; junction bases with no gene match: 8. The germline gives CDR1 MDHEN, CDR2 SYDVKM.